This note documents a single T cell receptor (beta chain) sequence. Its antigen is currently unknown. CDR1 GTSNPN and CDR2 SVGIG come from the germline V gene (reference sequence). This CDR3 is 15 amino acids long. V was shortened by 0 bases and J by 7 bases, with 15 bases between the two germline ends. This sample stems from a study of CD8+ T cells in alopecia areata. Broader study findings: Scalp repertoires also include resident alphabeta T cells from normal skin. Unlike in mice, where it was clearer, TCR sharing across patients was less clear, possibly HLA-related.

Sorted out of PBMCs were CD4+ T cells and CD8+ T cells. Sequencing used cDNA as its template, made by extracting RNA and reverse transcribing it. Some clones are missing from TCRdb's copy, which holds only in-frame ones; the method was immunoSEQ multiplex PCR. The sample holds more than 95,000 clones, roughly 53% seen once. The sequenced material came from CD4+ T cells sorted from blood. The clonotype comes from a human donor in good health. The gene calls are TRBV30 and TRBJ1-4; D perhaps matches TRBD1 (5 bases). CDR3 nucleotide sequence: TGTGCCTGGAGTGTAGGTCTCAGGGAAGGTGAAAAACTGTTTTTT. This sequence encodes CAWSVGLREGEKLFF.